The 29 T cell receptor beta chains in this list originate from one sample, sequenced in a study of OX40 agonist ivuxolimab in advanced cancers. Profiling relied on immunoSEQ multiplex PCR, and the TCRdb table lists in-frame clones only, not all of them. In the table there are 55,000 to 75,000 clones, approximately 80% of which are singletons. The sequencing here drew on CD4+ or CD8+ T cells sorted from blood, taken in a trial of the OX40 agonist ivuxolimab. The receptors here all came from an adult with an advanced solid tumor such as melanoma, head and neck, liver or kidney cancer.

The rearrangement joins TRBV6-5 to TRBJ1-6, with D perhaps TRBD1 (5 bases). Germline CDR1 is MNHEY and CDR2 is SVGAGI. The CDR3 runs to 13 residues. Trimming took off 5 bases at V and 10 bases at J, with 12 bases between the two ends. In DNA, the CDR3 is TGTGCCAGCAGTGGGAGGCGGGGGTCACCCCTCCACTTT. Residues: CASSGRRGSPLHF.

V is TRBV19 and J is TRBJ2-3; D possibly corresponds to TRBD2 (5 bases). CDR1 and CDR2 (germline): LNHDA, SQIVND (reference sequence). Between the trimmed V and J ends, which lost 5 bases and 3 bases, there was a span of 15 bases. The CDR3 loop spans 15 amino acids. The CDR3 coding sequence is TGTGCCAGTAGTCAATCGGGATACGGGACAGATACGCAGTATTTT. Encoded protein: CASSQSGYGTDTQYF.

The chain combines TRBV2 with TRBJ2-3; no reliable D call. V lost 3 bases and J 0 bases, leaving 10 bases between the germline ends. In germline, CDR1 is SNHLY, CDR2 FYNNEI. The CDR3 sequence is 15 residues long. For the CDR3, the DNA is TGTGCCAGCAGTGAGGAGACGGATAGCACAGATACGCAGTATTTT. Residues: CASSEETDSTDTQYF.

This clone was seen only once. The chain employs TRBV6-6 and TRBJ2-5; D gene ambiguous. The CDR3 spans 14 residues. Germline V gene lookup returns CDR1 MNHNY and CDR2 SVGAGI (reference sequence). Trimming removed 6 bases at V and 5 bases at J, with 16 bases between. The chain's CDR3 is CASRAGLKGETQYF. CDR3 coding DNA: TGTGCCAGCAGAGCCGGGCTAAAGGGCGAGACCCAGTACTTC.

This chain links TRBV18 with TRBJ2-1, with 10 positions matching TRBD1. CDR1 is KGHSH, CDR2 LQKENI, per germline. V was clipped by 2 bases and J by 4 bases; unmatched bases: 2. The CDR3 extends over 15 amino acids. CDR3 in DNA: TGTGCCAGCTCACCAGGACAGGGGGTATACAATGAGCAGTTCTTC. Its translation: CASSPGQGVYNEQFF.

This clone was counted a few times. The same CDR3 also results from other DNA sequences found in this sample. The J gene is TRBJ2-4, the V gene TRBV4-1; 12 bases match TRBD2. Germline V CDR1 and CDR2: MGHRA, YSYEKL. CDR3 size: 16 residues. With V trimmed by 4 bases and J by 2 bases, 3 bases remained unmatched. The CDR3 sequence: CASSLTSGGTKNIQYF. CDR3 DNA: TGCGCCAGCAGCCTAACTAGCGGGGGGACCAAAAACATTCAGTACTTC.

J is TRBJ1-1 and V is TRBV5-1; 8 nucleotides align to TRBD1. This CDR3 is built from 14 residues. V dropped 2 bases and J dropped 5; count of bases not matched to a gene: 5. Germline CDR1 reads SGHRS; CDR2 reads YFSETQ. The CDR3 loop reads CASSFDRGGTEAFF. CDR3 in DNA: TGCGCCAGCAGCTTCGACAGGGGTGGGACTGAAGCTTTCTTT.

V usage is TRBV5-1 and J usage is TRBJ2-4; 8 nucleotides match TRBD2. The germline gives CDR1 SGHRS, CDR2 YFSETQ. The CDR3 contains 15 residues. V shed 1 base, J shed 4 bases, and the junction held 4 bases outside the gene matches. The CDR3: CASSLLAGGKNIQYF. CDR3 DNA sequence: TGCGCCAGCAGCTTGTTGGCGGGGGGAAAAAACATTCAGTACTTC.

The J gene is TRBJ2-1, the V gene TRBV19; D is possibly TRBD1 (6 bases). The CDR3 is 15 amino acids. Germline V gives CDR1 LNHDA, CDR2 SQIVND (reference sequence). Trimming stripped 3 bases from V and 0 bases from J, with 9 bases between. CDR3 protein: CASSMGTFSYNEQFF. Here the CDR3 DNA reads TGTGCCAGTAGTATGGGGACATTCTCCTACAATGAGCAGTTCTTC.

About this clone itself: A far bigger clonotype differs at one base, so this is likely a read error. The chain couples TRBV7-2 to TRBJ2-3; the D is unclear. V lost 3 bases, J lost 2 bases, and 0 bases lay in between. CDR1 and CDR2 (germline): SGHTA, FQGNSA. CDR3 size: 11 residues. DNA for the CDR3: TGTGCCAGCAGCTTCACAGATACGCAGTATTTT. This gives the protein CASSFTDTQYF. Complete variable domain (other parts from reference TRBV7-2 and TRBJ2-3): GAGVSQSPSNKVTEKGKDVELRCDPISGHTALYWYRQSLGQGLEFLIYFQGNSAPDKSGLPSDRFSAERTGGSVSTLTIQRTQQEDSAVYLCASSFTDTQYFGPGTRLTVL.

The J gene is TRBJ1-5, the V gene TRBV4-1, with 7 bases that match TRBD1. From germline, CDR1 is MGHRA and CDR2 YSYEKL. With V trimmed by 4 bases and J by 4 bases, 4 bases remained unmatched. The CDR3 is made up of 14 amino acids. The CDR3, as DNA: TGCGCCAGCAGCCGCGGGACAGCTAATCAGCCCCAGCATTTT. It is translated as CASSRGTANQPQHF.

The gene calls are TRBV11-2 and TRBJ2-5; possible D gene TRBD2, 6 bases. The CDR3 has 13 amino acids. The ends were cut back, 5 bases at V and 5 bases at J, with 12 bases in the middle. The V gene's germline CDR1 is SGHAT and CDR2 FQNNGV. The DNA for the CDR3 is TGTGCCAGCAGCCTAGTGGGGGGTGAGACCCAGTACTTC. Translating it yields CASSLVGGETQYF.

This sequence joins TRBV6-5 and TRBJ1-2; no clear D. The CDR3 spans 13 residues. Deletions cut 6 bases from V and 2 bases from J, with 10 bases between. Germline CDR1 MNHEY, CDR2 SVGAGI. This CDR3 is CASSLDKNYGYTF. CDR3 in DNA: TGTGCCAGCAGCCTCGACAAGAACTATGGCTACACCTTC.

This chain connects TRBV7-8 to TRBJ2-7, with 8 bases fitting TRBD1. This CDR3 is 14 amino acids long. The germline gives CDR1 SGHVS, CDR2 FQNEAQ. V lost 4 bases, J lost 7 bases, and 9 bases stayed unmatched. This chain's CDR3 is CASSSDGQGREQYF. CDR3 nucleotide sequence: TGTGCCAGCAGCTCCGATGGACAGGGTCGGGAGCAGTACTTC.

CDR3: CASSELSIAGRNEKLFF. The CDR3 DNA reads TGTGCCAGCAGTGAACTCTCTATTGCAGGCCGTAATGAAAAACTGTTTTTT. V usage is TRBV6-1 and J usage is TRBJ1-4; D gene unclear. In germline, CDR1 is MNHNS, CDR2 SASEGT. Trimming pared 2 bases from V and 4 bases from J, leaving 17 bases between. This CDR3 is built from 17 residues.

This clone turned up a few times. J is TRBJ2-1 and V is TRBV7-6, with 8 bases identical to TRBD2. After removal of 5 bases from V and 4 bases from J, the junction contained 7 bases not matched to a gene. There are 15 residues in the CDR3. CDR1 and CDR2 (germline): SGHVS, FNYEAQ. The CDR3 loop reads CASSPTGGGYNEQFF. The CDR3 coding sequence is TGTGCCAGCAGCCCGACCGGGGGGGGATACAATGAGCAGTTCTTC.

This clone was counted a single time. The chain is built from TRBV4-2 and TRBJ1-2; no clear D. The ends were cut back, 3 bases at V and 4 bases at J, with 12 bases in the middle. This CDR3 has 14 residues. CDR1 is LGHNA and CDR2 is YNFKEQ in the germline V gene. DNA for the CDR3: TGTGCCAGCAGCCAGAAAGACCCTCCCTATGGCTACACCTTC. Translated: CASSQKDPPYGYTF.

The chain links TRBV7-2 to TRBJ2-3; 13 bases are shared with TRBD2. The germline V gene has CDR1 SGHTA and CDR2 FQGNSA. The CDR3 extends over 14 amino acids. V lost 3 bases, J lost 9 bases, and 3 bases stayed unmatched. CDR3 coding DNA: TGTGCCAGCAGCTTCGCGACTAGCGGGGGGACGCAGTATTTT. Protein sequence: CASSFATSGGTQYF.

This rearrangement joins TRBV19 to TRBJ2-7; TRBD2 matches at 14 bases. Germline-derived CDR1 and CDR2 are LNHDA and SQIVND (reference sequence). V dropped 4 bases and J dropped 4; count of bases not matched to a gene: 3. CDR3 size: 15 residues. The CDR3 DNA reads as TGTGCCAGTAGTACGGGACTAGCGGGAGAGTACGAGCAGTACTTC. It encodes CASSTGLAGEYEQYF.

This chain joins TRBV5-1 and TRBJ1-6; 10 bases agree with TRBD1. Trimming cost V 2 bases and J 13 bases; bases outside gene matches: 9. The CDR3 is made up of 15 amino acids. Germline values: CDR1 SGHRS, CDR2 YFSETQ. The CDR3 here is CASSLDGQGETPLHF. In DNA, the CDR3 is TGCGCCAGCAGCTTAGATGGACAGGGGGAAACTCCCCTCCACTTT. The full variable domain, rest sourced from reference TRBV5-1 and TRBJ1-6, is KAGVTQTPRYLIKTRGQQVTLSCSPISGHRSVSWYQQTPGQGLQFLFEYFSETQRNKGNFPGRFSGRQFSNSRSEMNVSTLELGDSALYLCASSLDGQGETPLHFGNGTRLTVT.

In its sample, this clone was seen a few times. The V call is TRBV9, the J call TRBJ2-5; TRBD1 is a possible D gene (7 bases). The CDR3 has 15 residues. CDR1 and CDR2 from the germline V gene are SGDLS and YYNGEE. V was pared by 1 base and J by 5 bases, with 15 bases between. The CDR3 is CASSVRGDSRETQYF. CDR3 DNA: TGTGCCAGCAGCGTAAGGGGGGACAGCAGGGAGACCCAGTACTTC.

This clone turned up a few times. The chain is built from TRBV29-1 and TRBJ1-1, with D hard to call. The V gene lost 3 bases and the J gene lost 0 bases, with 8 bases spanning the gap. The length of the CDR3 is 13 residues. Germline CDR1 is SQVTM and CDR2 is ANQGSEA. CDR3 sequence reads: CSVEISMNTEAFF. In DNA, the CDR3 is TGCAGCGTTGAGATTTCCATGAACACTGAAGCTTTCTTT. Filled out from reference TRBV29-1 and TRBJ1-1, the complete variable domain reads SAVISQKPSRDICQRGTSLTIQCQVDSQVTMMFWYRQQPGQSLTLIATANQGSEATYESGFVIDKFPISRPNLTFSTLTVSNMSPEDSSIYLCSVEISMNTEAFFGQGTRLTVV.

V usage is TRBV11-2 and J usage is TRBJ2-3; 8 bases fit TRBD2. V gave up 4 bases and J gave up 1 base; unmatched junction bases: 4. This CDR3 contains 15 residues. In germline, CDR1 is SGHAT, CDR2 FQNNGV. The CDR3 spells CASSSGLAGTDTQYF. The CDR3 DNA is TGTGCCAGCAGCTCAGGACTAGCAGGCACAGATACGCAGTATTTT.

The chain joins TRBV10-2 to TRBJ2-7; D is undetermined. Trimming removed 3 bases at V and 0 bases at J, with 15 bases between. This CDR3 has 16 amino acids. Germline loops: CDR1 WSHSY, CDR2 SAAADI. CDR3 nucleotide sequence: TGCGCCAGCAGTGAAATCGGTACAGTTTACTCCTACGAGCAGTACGTC. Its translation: CASSEIGTVYSYEQYV.

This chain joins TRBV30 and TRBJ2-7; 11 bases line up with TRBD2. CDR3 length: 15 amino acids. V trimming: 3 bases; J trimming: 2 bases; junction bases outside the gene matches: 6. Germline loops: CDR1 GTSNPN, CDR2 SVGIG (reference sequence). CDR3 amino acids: CAWSQPSGRPYEQYF. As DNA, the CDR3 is TGTGCCTGGAGCCAACCTAGCGGGAGGCCCTACGAGCAGTACTTC.

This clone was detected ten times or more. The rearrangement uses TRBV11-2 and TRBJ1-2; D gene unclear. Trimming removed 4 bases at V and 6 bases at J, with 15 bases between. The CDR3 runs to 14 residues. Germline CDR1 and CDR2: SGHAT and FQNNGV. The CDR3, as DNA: TGTGCCAGCAGCTCCCTTCACTGGGTTGATGGCTACACCTTC. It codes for CASSSLHWVDGYTF.

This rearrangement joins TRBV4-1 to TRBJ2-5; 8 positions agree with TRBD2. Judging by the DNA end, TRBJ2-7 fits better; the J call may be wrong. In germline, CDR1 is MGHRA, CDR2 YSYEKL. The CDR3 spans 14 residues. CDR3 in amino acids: CASSQGGLAYEQYF. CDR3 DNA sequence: TGCGCCAGCAGCCAAGGCGGACTAGCTTACGAGCAGTACTTC.

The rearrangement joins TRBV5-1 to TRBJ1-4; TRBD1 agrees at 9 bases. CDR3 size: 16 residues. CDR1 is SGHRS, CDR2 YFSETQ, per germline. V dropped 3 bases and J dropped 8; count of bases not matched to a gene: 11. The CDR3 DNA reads TGCGCCAGCAGCTGGGGCCTCGGGACAGGGTACGAAAAACTGTTTTTT. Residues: CASSWGLGTGYEKLFF. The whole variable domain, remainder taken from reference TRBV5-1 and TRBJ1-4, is KAGVTQTPRYLIKTRGQQVTLSCSPISGHRSVSWYQQTPGQGLQFLFEYFSETQRNKGNFPGRFSGRQFSNSRSEMNVSTLELGDSALYLCASSWGLGTGYEKLFFGSGTQLSVL.

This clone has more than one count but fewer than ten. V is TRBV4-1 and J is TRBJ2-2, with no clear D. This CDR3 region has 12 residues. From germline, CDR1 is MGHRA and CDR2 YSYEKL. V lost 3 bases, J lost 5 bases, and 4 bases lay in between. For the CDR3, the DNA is TGCGCCAGCAGCCATCTAACCGGGGAGCTGTTTTTT. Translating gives CASSHLTGELFF.